A single sample is the source of the 6 T cell receptor beta chains below, sequenced in a study of regulatory T cells in long-lasting Graves disease. Documented time point: persistent/refractory GD, antithyroid drugs over 5 years with positive TRAb. The TCR library was made from RNA that had been extracted from PBMCs in TRIzol. With iRepertoire HTBI primers and Arm-PCR of CDR3 regions, TCR beta libraries were built. Each CDR3 protein is one row after TCRdb ran MiXCR on the multiplex PCR reads. This sample has 250,000 to 300,000 distinct CDR3 sequences, with 22% found just once. The sample here was peripheral blood mononuclear cells (PBMCs), taken when the disease was refractory, from a patient treated with antithyroid drugs. Source of these receptors: a female donor with Graves disease.

This clonotype was seen only a few times. The chain couples TRBV7-2 to TRBJ1-4, with TRBD1 identical over 9 bases. Per germline, CDR1 SGHTA and CDR2 FQGNSA. CDR3 size: 15 residues. With V trimmed by 5 bases and J by 7 bases, 8 bases remained unmatched. CDR3 sequence reads: CASSPGTGRFEKLFF. Here the CDR3 DNA reads TGTGCCAGCAGCCCTGGGACAGGGCGATTTGAAAAACTGTTTTTT.

The rearrangement joins TRBV30 to TRBJ2-7; D perhaps matches TRBD2 (6 bases). The CDR3 is made up of 15 amino acids. V shed 1 base and J shed 0 bases, with 13 bases lying between them. Looked up from germline, CDR1 is GTSNPN and CDR2 is SVGIG (reference sequence). The CDR3 is CAWSAGDLLSYEQYF. The CDR3 bases are TGTGCCTGGAGTGCGGGGGACCTACTCTCCTACGAGCAGTACTTC.

The CDR3 sequence is CASSFLAGGSEQYF. The DNA of the CDR3 is TGTGCCAGCAGCTTCCTAGCGGGAGGGAGCGAGCAGTACTTC. This rearrangement joins TRBV7-2 to TRBJ2-7, with TRBD2 identical over 12 bases. This CDR3 has 14 residues. V lost 3 bases and J lost 6; bases outside the gene matches: 3. Germline lookup yields CDR1 SGHTA and CDR2 FQGNSA.

This sequence joins TRBV7-2 and TRBJ2-5, with 10 bases lining up with TRBD1. This CDR3 region has 18 residues. V shed 3 bases, J shed 5 bases, and the junction held 15 bases outside the gene matches. The germline V gene encodes CDR1 SGHTA and CDR2 FQGNSA. Here the CDR3 reads CASSLVRLTGGGWETQYF. The CDR3 nucleotides are TGTGCCAGCAGCTTGGTCAGATTGACAGGGGGCGGATGGGAGACCCAGTACTTC.

The genes are TRBV20-1 and TRBJ1-1; tentatively, D is TRBD1 (6 bases). Trimming took 5 bases from V and 7 from J, leaving 17 bases between them. The germline CDR1 and CDR2 sequences are DFQATT and SNEGSKA (reference sequence). This CDR3 is 13 amino acids long. The chain's CDR3 is CSAHPTGWDEAFF. The CDR3 DNA reads TGCAGTGCTCACCCGACAGGCTGGGATGAAGCTTTCTTT.

This clonotype was seen many times. The gene calls are TRBV6-1 and TRBJ2-5, with TRBD2 identical over 7 bases. The CDR3 contains 13 residues. V shed 7 bases and J 2 bases; nucleotides not matched to a gene: 4. CDR1 and CDR2 (germline): MNHNS, SASEGT. This CDR3 is CASKVGGQETQYF. Written as DNA, the CDR3 is TGTGCCAGCAAGGTGGGGGGGCAAGAGACCCAGTACTTC.